The present TCR beta chain was sequenced within a study of CD8+ T cells in alopecia areata (dated by TCRdb to the late 2010s). In terms of the full investigation: The treated patients, all with moderate-to-severe alopecia areata, were enrolled in an open-label pilot trial of oral tofacitinib given at 5 to 10 mg twice daily. Patients received tofacitinib for 6 to 18 months and were then followed off drug for 6 months to check for delayed response and recurrence. In treated patients, disease severity was measured using the SALT score, which gives the percentage of scalp surface area affected. The study used high-throughput TCRbeta sequencing to examine T cell clonal expansion in alopecia areata, in both the C3H/HeJ mouse model and human patients. In humans, TCRbeta sequencing was performed on scalp tissue and on sorted CD4+ and CD8+ peripheral blood T cells from healthy controls and from patients with patchy or totalis/universalis alopecia areata. Biopsies were taken from tofacitinib-treated patients at baseline and again at 4 and 24 weeks into treatment, and several of those patients also had a later scalp biopsy. Scalp clonality was compared among normal scalp (n=4), patchy alopecia areata scalp (n=8), and alopecia totalis/universalis scalp (n=8). RNA came from the PAXgene miRNA kit for fixed scalp, the miRNeasy kit for PBMCs, and the RNeasy kit for mouse skin. Amplification of TCRbeta CDR3 regions was done by immunoSEQ multiplex PCR using 35 Vbeta forward primers and 13 Jbeta reverse primers.

Reading from cysteine to phenylalanine, the CDR3 counts 15 amino acids. The read is trimmed to its CDR3 DNA, 45 bases read in frame from base 1. V was cut back by 8 bases and J by 4 bases, leaving a gap of 20 bases between them. The CDR1 and CDR2 encoded by the germline V gene (reference sequence) are SEHNR and FQNEAQ. The library was obtained by the immunoSEQ multiplex PCR assay. RNA was extracted from all samples and reverse transcribed into cDNA, which served as template for TCR sequencing. SuperScript III was used to make first-strand cDNA, primed with a 2:1 mix of oligo-dT and random hexamers. A synthetic immune receptor repertoire was used to measure amplification bias, and any remaining bias was corrected computationally. As for the authors' bioinformatics: Raw reads were preprocessed to remove errors, and CDR3 was defined by IMGT conventions from the conserved cysteine to phenylalanine. Clonality was computed by normalizing Shannon entropy by log2 of the number of productive unique TCRs and subtracting the result from 1. Whether each scalp clone was CD4 or CD8 was inferred by checking scalp TCRbeta sequences against the CD4 and CD8 repertoires from sorted blood. TCRdb obtained this table from immuneACCESS and retained in-frame rearrangements with V and J assigned. These tables miss some clones; where compared with another copy, unresolved V genes account for less than half of the shortfall, and the remainder is unexplained. V and J calls plus clone size are reproduced from that table; the DNA served to infer D and trimming. The sample table lists some 99,000 clones, roughly two thirds of them with a count of one. 15% to 17% of the sample goes to the ten largest clones.

The sample's time point, from its label and the paper: around 29 days on oral tofacitinib. Interpreted using the paper, the treatment or condition label stands for: oral pan-JAK inhibitor, 5-10 mg twice daily. From alopecia areata patients, peripheral blood was collected along with lesional scalp punch biopsies. PBMCs were isolated by density centrifugation and stained for CD3, CD4 and CD8, and CD4+ and CD8+ T cells were sorted on a FACSAria. Results the study describes overall, beyond this receptor: Many expanded lesional clones were found to persist in scalp and blood during tofacitinib treatment, and relapse after treatment cessation may be partly explained by this persistence. Tofacitinib significantly lowered scalp clonality and the number of expanded CD8+ clones among the top 100 scalp clones. Shared TCR sequences between patients were less evident than in mice, which may be partly attributable to HLA diversity in the patient population. Higher clonality and more expanded CD8+ clones were observed in lesional scalp than in normal scalp, particularly in alopecia totalis/universalis, a finding suggestive of antigenic drive. Scalp TCR repertoire analysis is complicated because resident alphabeta T cells in normal human skin are also sequenced, whereas mouse skin is dominated by gammadelta T cells. Because the treated cohort was small and had only one nonresponder, larger studies are needed to examine links between baseline CD8+ expansion and response.

With respect to this clone: Its cognate antigen has yet to be identified. Base qualities are not recorded, but no much larger clone differs from it by a single base.

The chain is made from TRBV7-9 and TRBJ1-2; no D gene is confidently identified. The receptor was isolated from a human donor with alopecia areata. The sequences come from CD8+ T cells sorted from blood, collected at week 4, from a patient treated with tofacitinib. The CDR3 protein is CASGRTDIPSYGYTF. The nucleotide sequence is given as TGTGCCAGCGGACGAACCGACATCCCCTCCTATGGCTACACCTTC.